Below, 26 T cell receptor beta chains from the same sample are listed, as sequenced in a study of regulatory T cells in long-lasting Graves disease. Stated time point: persistent/refractory GD, antithyroid drugs over 5 years with positive TRAb. RNA from PBMCs was the source of the TCR library. Sequencing libraries for TCR beta were prepared with iRepertoire HTBI primers and Arm-PCR of CDR3 regions. TCRdb used MiXCR to reprocess the multiplex PCR reads, holding one entry per CDR3 protein. The top ten hold 7% to 10% of the sample, which has approximately 470,000 distinct CDR3 sequences, under 25% seen once. The specimen comprised peripheral blood mononuclear cells (PBMCs), sampled when the disease was refractory, from a patient treated with antithyroid drugs. These receptor sequences come from a female donor with Graves disease.

At least ten counts were recorded for this clonotype. V and J are TRBV27 and TRBJ1-2, with 8 positions matching TRBD1. V shed 0 bases, J shed 5 bases, and the junction held 14 bases outside the gene matches. Germline V gene data show CDR1 as MNHEY and CDR2 as SMNVEV (reference sequence). This CDR3 is built from 18 residues. This CDR3 is CASSLSATAGGHGYGYTF. The CDR3 nucleotides read TGTGCCAGCAGTTTATCCGCGACGGCAGGGGGCCATGGTTATGGCTACACCTTC.

This clonotype was detected ten times or more. V is TRBV11-2 and J is TRBJ1-1, with TRBD1 as a possible D gene (5 bases). Germline CDR1 SGHAT, CDR2 FQNNGV. The length of the CDR3 is 15 residues. V was shortened by 4 bases and J by 5 bases, with 17 bases between the two germline ends. The CDR3 DNA follows: TGTGCCAGCAGCTCCCAGTTGGGGGGGGGAACTGAAGCTTTCTTT. This encodes CASSSQLGGGTEAFF.

This clonotype has a count of ten or more. The V gene is TRBV11-2, the J gene TRBJ2-7; possibly TRBD1 for D (6 bases). This CDR3 is built from 15 residues. Germline-derived CDR1 and CDR2 are SGHAT and FQNNGV. Trimming stripped 1 base from V and 4 bases from J, with 14 bases between. The CDR3 protein is CASSLVPGVGYEQYF. The CDR3 bases are TGTGCCAGCAGCTTAGTTCCAGGGGTAGGGTACGAGCAGTACTTC.

This clonotype has more than one count but fewer than ten. Sequence at one end of the junction differs from germline and may be a read error. V and J are TRBV9 and TRBJ1-2; 7 nucleotides align to TRBD1. This CDR3 comprises 19 residues. Germline V CDR1 and CDR2: SGDLS, YYNGEE. The CDR3 DNA reads TGTGCCAGCAGCCCCCCCTCCGGGACAGCCCCACCGGGCGGCTATGACTACACCTTC. Its translation is CASSPPSGTAPPGGYDYTF.

This chain links TRBV27 with TRBJ2-7, with 10 positions matching TRBD1. This CDR3 has 15 amino acids. Germline V gene sequence: CDR1 MNHEY, CDR2 SMNVEV (reference sequence). Unmatched junction bases numbered 11, after V lost 8 bases and J lost 4 bases. In nucleotides, the CDR3 is TGTGCCAGCTCCCAATTTTGGACAGGGGGATACGAGCAGTACTTC. It translates to CASSQFWTGGYEQYF.

The V gene is TRBV19, the J gene TRBJ1-1; D perhaps matches TRBD1 (5 bases). V lost 6 bases and J lost 2, with 16 bases in between. The V gene's germline CDR1 is LNHDA and CDR2 SQIVND (reference sequence). The CDR3 is 15 residues long. The DNA for the CDR3 is TGTGCCAGTAGCCCAGACCAGGGATTCAACACTGAAGCTTTCTTT. Amino acid sequence: CASSPDQGFNTEAFF.

This clonotype turned up a few times. The genes are TRBV11-2 and TRBJ2-1; 12 nucleotides match TRBD2. The CDR3 spans 16 residues. With 5 bases clipped from V and 4 bases from J, the junction kept 6 bases outside the gene matches. In germline, CDR1 is SGHAT, CDR2 FQNNGV. In DNA form, the CDR3 reads TGTGCCAGCAGCCGGACTAGCGGGAATCTATACAATGAGCAGTTCTTC. Its translation: CASSRTSGNLYNEQFF.

V usage is TRBV20-1 and J usage is TRBJ1-1; D is perhaps TRBD1 (5 bases). The germline V gene encodes CDR1 DFQATT and CDR2 SNEGSKA (reference sequence). CDR3 size: 16 residues. V lost 0 bases and J lost 1, with 15 bases in between. CDR3 sequence: CSARDSGEGRNTEAFF. The CDR3 DNA reads as TGCAGTGCTAGAGATTCGGGGGAGGGACGGAACACTGAAGCTTTCTTT.

In its sample, this clonotype was seen many times. The chain combines TRBV12-3 or TRBV12-4 with TRBJ1-2; no clear D. Deletions cut 3 bases from V and 4 bases from J, with 12 bases between. The CDR3 extends over 14 amino acids. In nucleotides, the CDR3 is TGTGCCAGCAGTTTGCAATTGGGGAGCTATGGCTACACCTTC. It is translated as CASSLQLGSYGYTF.

This clonotype was observed a handful of times. The genes are TRBV20-1 and TRBJ2-7, with TRBD2 matching over 7 bases. CDR3 length: 13 residues. CDR1 DFQATT and CDR2 SNEGSKA come from the germline V gene (reference sequence). With V trimmed by 6 bases and J by 2 bases, 7 bases remained unmatched. CDR3 amino acids: CSAREGRTYEQYF. The CDR3 DNA is TGCAGTGCCAGGGAGGGCCGCACCTACGAGCAGTACTTC.

This clonotype was observed at least ten times. This sequence joins TRBV11-2 and TRBJ1-2, with TRBD1 matching over 8 bases. V trimming: 5 bases; J trimming: 4 bases; junction bases outside the gene matches: 15. The CDR3 runs 17 residues. CDR1 SGHAT and CDR2 FQNNGV come from the germline V gene. The CDR3 region has the DNA TGTGCCAGCAGCCCAGAGGGGAGGACAGGGCTCATCTATGGCTACACCTTC. Protein sequence: CASSPEGRTGLIYGYTF.

This clonotype turned up a few times. The rearrangement uses TRBV7-9 and TRBJ2-1; no clear D. Germline loops: CDR1 SEHNR, CDR2 FQNEAQ (reference sequence). Trimming took off 1 base at V and 6 bases at J, with 10 bases between the two ends. The CDR3 is 14 residues long. In DNA form, the CDR3 reads TGTGCCAGCAGCTTAGGACACCCCATCAATGAGCAGTTCTTC. This sequence encodes CASSLGHPINEQFF. Full variable domain (remainder filled in from reference TRBV7-9 and TRBJ2-1): DTGVSQNPRHKITKRGQNVTFRCDPISEHNRLYWYRQTLGQGPEFLTYFQNEAQLEKSRLLSDRFSAERPKGSFSTLEIQRTEQGDSAMYLCASSLGHPINEQFFGPGTRLTVL.

J is TRBJ2-1 and V is TRBV6-2 or TRBV6-3; 12 nucleotides line up with TRBD2. With V trimmed by 4 bases and J by 10 bases, 8 bases remained unmatched. The CDR3 totals 15 residues. The germline CDR1 and CDR2 sequences are MNHEY and SVGEGT. CDR3 coding DNA: TGTGCCAGCAGTTTGGGACTAGCGGGTGCTGGGGAGCAGTTCTTC. Its translation: CASSLGLAGAGEQFF.

The V gene is TRBV30, the J gene TRBJ2-7; 7 positions agree with TRBD1. This CDR3 is 13 amino acids long. V shed 0 bases, J shed 2 bases, and the junction held 1 base outside the gene matches. Germline CDR1 is GTSNPN and CDR2 is SVGIG (reference sequence). Here the CDR3 DNA reads TGTGCCTGGAGTGTCGGGACAGCCTACGAGCAGTACTTC. Encoded protein: CAWSVGTAYEQYF.

The V and J genes are TRBV24-1 and TRBJ2-5; 9 bases agree with TRBD1. Germline V lookup: CDR1 KGHDR, CDR2 SFDVKD. This CDR3 region has 15 residues. The trim removed 4 bases at V and 5 bases at J, leaving 7 bases unmatched. The CDR3 region has the DNA TGTGCCACCAGTGACCCCACAGGGGGCTTTGAGACCCAGTACTTC. This sequence encodes CATSDPTGGFETQYF.

This clonotype was found many times. The chain recombines TRBV20-1 with TRBJ2-5; no clear D gene. The ends were cut back, 5 bases at V and 5 bases at J, with 12 bases in the middle. Looked up from germline, CDR1 is DFQATT and CDR2 is SNEGSKA (reference sequence). The CDR3 totals 12 residues. DNA of the CDR3: TGCAGTGCTGGGGATATTGGGGAGACCCAGTACTTC. Protein sequence: CSAGDIGETQYF.

This clonotype was recorded once. V usage is TRBV6-5 and J usage is TRBJ2-1, with D possibly called TRBD1 or TRBD2 (6 bases each). CDR1 and CDR2 (germline): MNHEY, SVGAGI. This CDR3 is 14 amino acids long. Between the trimmed V and J ends, which lost 2 bases and 2 bases, there was a span of 7 bases. In nucleotides, the CDR3 is TGTGCCAGCAGTTACGGGGGGCCCTACAATGAGCAGTTCTTC. Protein product: CASSYGGPYNEQFF.

The V gene is TRBV12-3 or TRBV12-4, the J gene TRBJ1-3; D might be TRBD1 (5 bases). Trimming left V 5 bases short and J 2 bases short, with 22 bases between. The CDR3 spans 18 residues. This chain's CDR3 is CASSPLPGLPAPGNTIYF. The CDR3 DNA reads TGTGCCAGCAGTCCACTACCGGGACTTCCTGCCCCTGGAAACACCATATATTTT.

This clonotype was recorded many times. V gene TRBV6-1 combines with J gene TRBJ1-1; TRBD1 matches at 8 bases. After removal of 0 bases from V and 3 bases from J, the junction contained 15 bases not matched to a gene. The germline gives CDR1 MNHNS, CDR2 SASEGT. CDR3 size: 19 residues. The chain's CDR3 is CASSEAVVGQGPWDTEAFF. CDR3 bases: TGTGCCAGCAGTGAAGCGGTAGTAGGACAGGGCCCTTGGGACACTGAAGCTTTCTTT.

This chain joins TRBV5-1 and TRBJ2-7, with D unclear. This CDR3 spans 14 amino acids. The germline V and J ends were trimmed by 4 bases and 1 base, with 12 bases remaining between them. CDR1 is SGHRS, CDR2 YFSETQ, per germline. The CDR3 sequence: CASSPPADSYEQYF. In nucleotides, the CDR3 is TGCGCCAGCAGCCCACCGGCAGATTCCTACGAGCAGTACTTC.

This clonotype was observed at least ten times. The chain uses TRBV2 and TRBJ2-2, with TRBD1 identical over 7 bases. From germline, CDR1 is SNHLY and CDR2 FYNNEI. CDR3 length: 14 residues. V lost 7 bases and J lost 3; bases outside the gene matches: 5. CDR3 sequence: CASNGQDYTGELFF. CDR3 sequence (DNA): TGTGCCAGCAATGGACAGGACTACACCGGGGAGCTGTTTTTT. The full variable domain, completed using reference TRBV2 and TRBJ2-2, is EPEVTQTPSHQVTQMGQEVILRCVPISNHLYFYWYRQILGQKVEFLVSFYNNEISEKSEIFDDQFSVERPDGSNFTLKIRSTKLEDSAMYFCASNGQDYTGELFFGEGSRLTVL.

This clonotype was observed a few times. The chain uses TRBV12-3 or TRBV12-4 and TRBJ1-5; no firm D call. The CDR3 is 14 amino acids. The germline V and J ends were trimmed by 5 bases and 4 bases, with 12 bases remaining between them. This CDR3 is CASSPTRKNQPQHF. Written as DNA, the CDR3 is TGTGCCAGCAGTCCTACAAGGAAGAATCAGCCCCAGCATTTT.

The chain links TRBV30 to TRBJ2-7, with 7 bases identical to TRBD2. Germline CDR1 GTSNPN, CDR2 SVGIG (reference sequence). The CDR3 is 10 amino acids. Here the CDR3 DNA reads TGTACCGCTAGCGGTGCTAAGCAGTACTTC. Its protein product is CTASGAKQYF.

This clonotype has ten or more counts. This chain connects TRBV28 to TRBJ2-2, with 9 bases aligning to TRBD2. CDR3 length: 16 residues. Germline trimming cut 9 bases from V and 4 bases from J; bases unmatched to any gene: 12. CDR1 and CDR2 from the germline V gene are MDHEN and SYDVKM. CDR3 sequence reads: CASLRGGRASTGELFF. CDR3 nucleotides: TGTGCCAGTCTCCGAGGCGGGAGGGCGAGCACCGGGGAGCTGTTTTTT.

This clonotype was counted between two and nine times. The chain has TRBV4-2 and TRBJ1-2; the match to TRBD1 covers 7 bases. Losses at the gene ends were 1 base for V and 4 bases for J; bases not matched to a gene: 9. CDR3 size: 16 residues. Germline V lookup: CDR1 LGHNA, CDR2 YNFKEQ. CDR3 protein: CASSQGGTESFYGYTF. CDR3 DNA: TGTGCCAGCAGCCAAGGCGGGACAGAATCCTTCTATGGCTACACCTTC.

The chain combines TRBV10-3 with TRBJ1-1; 8 nucleotides align to TRBD1. Trimming cost V 6 bases and J 1 base; bases outside gene matches: 7. The CDR3 consists of 15 residues. Germline V gene lookup returns CDR1 ENHRY and CDR2 SYGVKD. The CDR3 DNA reads as TGTGCCATCAGGGGGGTACAGGGGGGGAACACTGAAGCTTTCTTT. Protein: CAIRGVQGGNTEAFF.